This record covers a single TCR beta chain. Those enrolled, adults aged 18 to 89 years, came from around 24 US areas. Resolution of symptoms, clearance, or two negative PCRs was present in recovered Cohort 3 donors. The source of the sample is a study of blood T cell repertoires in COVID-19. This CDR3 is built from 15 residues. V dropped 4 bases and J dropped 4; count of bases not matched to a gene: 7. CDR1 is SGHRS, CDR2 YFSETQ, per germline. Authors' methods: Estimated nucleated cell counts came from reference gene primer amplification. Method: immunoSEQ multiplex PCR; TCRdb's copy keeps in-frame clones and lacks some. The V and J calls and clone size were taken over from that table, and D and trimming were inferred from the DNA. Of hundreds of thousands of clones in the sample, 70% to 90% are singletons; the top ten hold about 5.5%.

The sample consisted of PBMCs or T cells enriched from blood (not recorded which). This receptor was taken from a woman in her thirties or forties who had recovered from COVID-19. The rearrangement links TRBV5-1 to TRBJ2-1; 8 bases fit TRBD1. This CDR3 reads CASSLGTGRYNEQFF. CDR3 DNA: TGCGCCAGCAGCCTAGGGACAGGTAGATACAATGAGCAGTTCTTC.